Listed here are 26 T cell receptor beta chains from one sample, sequenced in a study of cytomegalovirus exposure and HLA in healthy donors. With 60 Vbeta and 13 Jbeta primers, the PCR was carried out. Assay used: immunoSEQ multiplex PCR; TCRdb lists only in-frame clones, some missing. Of about 160,000 clones in the sample, around three quarters are singletons; the top ten hold 3.5% to 4.5%. The sequencing sample was made of PBMCs. The source of these receptors is a man aged 30 to 39 in good health and CMV-seropositive.

The CDR3 DNA sequence: TGTGCCAGCAGCACCCTACAGGGTGGTATGTTAGAGACCCAGTACTTC. Translating gives CASSTLQGGMLETQYF. This chain joins TRBV11-2 and TRBJ2-5; D may be TRBD1 (6 bases). The CDR3 loop spans 16 amino acids. Germline lookup yields CDR1 SGHAT and CDR2 FQNNGV. The germline V and J ends were trimmed by 5 bases and 4 bases, with 20 bases remaining between them.

The chain carries TRBV28 and TRBJ1-1; 9 nucleotides line up with TRBD1. The CDR3 extends over 16 amino acids. CDR1 and CDR2 from the germline V gene are MDHEN and SYDVKM. J was trimmed by 5 bases and V by 5 bases; bases with no gene match: 12. The chain's CDR3 is CASSPSRQGGNTEAFF. The CDR3 region has the DNA TGTGCCAGCAGTCCCTCGAGACAGGGGGGGAATACTGAAGCTTTCTTT.

The chain's CDR3 is CASSYAGLNYNSPLHF. CDR3 nucleotide sequence: TGTGCCAGCAGTTACGCCGGACTGAACTATAATTCACCCCTCCACTTT. The J gene is TRBJ1-6, the V gene TRBV6-5, with no clear D. Germline V gives CDR1 MNHEY, CDR2 SVGAGI. The V gene lost 2 bases and the J gene lost 3 bases, with 11 bases spanning the gap. The CDR3 sequence is 16 residues long.

This chain joins TRBV7-3 and TRBJ2-7; 9 bases fit TRBD1. The CDR3 loop spans 13 amino acids. The germline CDR1 and CDR2 sequences are SGHTA and FQGTGA. V dropped 5 bases and J dropped 5; count of bases not matched to a gene: 4. The chain's CDR3 is CASSNTGGDEQYF. CDR3 nucleotide sequence: TGTGCCAGCAGCAACACAGGGGGCGACGAGCAGTACTTC.

The rearrangement joins TRBV27 to TRBJ2-7; 7 positions agree with TRBD1. Germline V gene sequence: CDR1 MNHEY, CDR2 SMNVEV (reference sequence). CDR3 size: 14 residues. Trimming removed 6 bases from V and 5 bases from J; junction bases left unmatched: 10. The CDR3 here is CASSPMTGSDEQYF. The CDR3 nucleotides are TGTGCCAGCAGCCCAATGACAGGGTCCGACGAGCAGTACTTC.

This chain connects TRBV2 to TRBJ2-7; 7 nucleotides line up with TRBD2. Germline CDR1 and CDR2: SNHLY and FYNNEI. J was trimmed by 5 bases and V by 6 bases; bases with no gene match: 10. This CDR3 comprises 14 residues. The CDR3 DNA follows: TGTGCCAGCAGCGTACTAGCGTACGTCGACGAGCAGTACTTC. Protein product: CASSVLAYVDEQYF.

Points on this clone: At one of its ends the junction is not consistent with the germline gene, which may arise from a read error. The chain joins TRBV11-2 to TRBJ2-7, with 7 positions matching TRBD1. The CDR3 covers 16 residues. Germline CDR1 is SGHAT and CDR2 is FQNNGV. Here the CDR3 DNA reads TGTGCCAGCAGCTTAGACTCTGAGGGGGCACCCTACGAGCAATACTTC. Its translation is CASSLDSEGAPYEQYF.

The gene calls are TRBV6-1 and TRBJ1-6; perhaps TRBD1 as D (6 bases). The CDR3 is 15 residues long. V lost 2 bases and J lost 7, with 12 bases in between. Germline CDR1 and CDR2: MNHNS and SASEGT. CDR3 region: CASSETLGHNSPLHF. The CDR3 DNA reads as TGTGCCAGCAGTGAAACCCTGGGACACAATTCACCCCTCCACTTT.

J is TRBJ2-1 and V is TRBV4-3; D may be TRBD2 (5 bases). Germline CDR1 reads LGHNA; CDR2 reads YSLEER. V was cut by 4 bases and J by 3 bases, with 13 bases left in between. This CDR3 has 15 amino acids. CDR3 nucleotide sequence: TGCGCCAGCAGCCCCGAGGAGGTCGTCTACAATGAGCAGTTCTTC. Encoded protein: CASSPEEVVYNEQFF.

The chain links TRBV27 to TRBJ2-5; 8 positions match TRBD1. CDR3 size: 14 residues. In germline, CDR1 is MNHEY, CDR2 SMNVEV (reference sequence). The V segment lost 3 bases and the J segment 5 bases; nucleotides outside the gene matches: 5. DNA of the CDR3: TGTGCCAGCAGTTTCGGAACAGGGGGGGAGACCCAGTACTTC. It translates to CASSFGTGGETQYF.

V usage is TRBV28 and J usage is TRBJ2-7; 9 bases align to TRBD1. The length of the CDR3 is 14 residues. Germline assignment: CDR1 MDHEN and CDR2 SYDVKM. The V and J ends lost 6 bases and 7 bases, in that order; junction bases with no gene match: 10. CDR3 residues: CASRITGTGQEQYF. CDR3 bases: TGTGCCAGCAGAATAACCGGGACAGGGCAGGAGCAGTACTTC.

The V and J genes are TRBV5-1 and TRBJ1-4, with D hard to call. Germline V gene data show CDR1 as SGHRS and CDR2 as YFSETQ. Trimming cost V 0 bases and J 3 bases, with 6 bases left between them. The CDR3 spans 14 residues. This CDR3 reads CASSLGQANEKLFF. The CDR3 DNA is TGCGCCAGCAGCTTGGGGCAGGCTAATGAAAAACTGTTTTTT.

This clone was seen once. This CDR3 is CASSSGTGLGEQYF. CDR3 nucleotide sequence: TGTGCCAGCAGCTCCGGGACAGGGCTTGGCGAGCAGTACTTC. The chain employs TRBV5-4 and TRBJ2-7, with TRBD1 matching over 9 bases. V shed 3 bases and J 6 bases; nucleotides not matched to a gene: 7. Per germline, CDR1 SGHNT and CDR2 YYREEE (reference sequence). The CDR3 runs 14 residues.

V is TRBV6-1 and J is TRBJ2-7, with D tentatively TRBD2 (7 bases). V lost 4 bases and J lost 6, with 16 bases in between. The CDR3 spans 14 residues. The germline CDR1 and CDR2 sequences are MNHNS and SASEGT. The CDR3 nucleotides are TGTGCCAGCAGTGTTGGGGGGGGCTGGGTCGAGCAGTACTTC. Residues: CASSVGGGWVEQYF.

The chain combines TRBV2 with TRBJ2-7; no reliable D call. This CDR3 contains 11 residues. V shed 4 bases and J shed 2 bases, with 3 bases lying between them. Germline values: CDR1 SNHLY, CDR2 FYNNEI. The CDR3 sequence: CASSATYEQYF. Written as DNA, the CDR3 is TGTGCCAGCAGTGCCACCTACGAGCAGTACTTC.

The V and J genes are TRBV27 and TRBJ2-1; D unresolved. Trimming pared 4 bases from V and 0 bases from J, leaving 10 bases between. The CDR3 is 15 amino acids. CDR1 and CDR2 (germline): MNHEY, SMNVEV (reference sequence). The CDR3 DNA follows: TGTGCCAGCAGTTGGAGCCAAAGCTCCTACAATGAGCAGTTCTTC. Translated, it gives CASSWSQSSYNEQFF.

The chain links TRBV27 to TRBJ1-5; TRBD1 is a possible D gene (6 bases). V was cut by 4 bases and J by 4 bases, with 11 bases left in between. This CDR3 comprises 14 residues. Germline V CDR1 and CDR2: MNHEY, SMNVEV (reference sequence). The CDR3 bases are TGTGCCAGCAGTTCCCGGGACAAAAATCAGCCCCAGCATTTT. Translated, it gives CASSSRDKNQPQHF.

The chain uses TRBV5-4 and TRBJ2-5; 11 nucleotides match TRBD1. The CDR3 is 16 amino acids. Trimming at V came to 4 bases and at J to 3 bases, leaving 8 bases not matched to a gene. Looked up from germline, CDR1 is SGHNT and CDR2 is YYREEE (reference sequence). The CDR3 DNA reads as TGTGCCAGCAGCGACTCCGGGACAGGGGGTAAAGAGACCCAGTACTTC. Translation: CASSDSGTGGKETQYF. The variable domain in full, completed from reference TRBV5-4 and TRBJ2-5, reads ETGVTQSPTHLIKTRGQQVTLRCSSQSGHNTVSWYQQALGQGPQFIFQYYREEENGRGNFPPRFSGLQFPNYSSELNVNALELDDSALYLCASSDSGTGGKETQYFGPGTRLLVL.

The chain links TRBV7-2 to TRBJ2-2; 9 bases are a match to TRBD1. J was trimmed by 3 bases and V by 6 bases; bases with no gene match: 5. The CDR3 consists of 15 residues. Per the germline V gene, CDR1 is SGHTA and CDR2 is FQGNSA. The CDR3 bases are TGTGCCAGCAGTGGGGACAGGGCTTACACCGGGGAGCTGTTTTTT. Its translation is CASSGDRAYTGELFF.

This sequence joins TRBV11-2 and TRBJ2-5; no definite D call. The germline V gene has CDR1 SGHAT and CDR2 FQNNGV. This CDR3 comprises 13 residues. The germline V and J ends were trimmed by 2 bases and 5 bases, with 9 bases remaining between them. CDR3 bases: TGTGCCAGCAGCTTATCTTCTAGGGAGACCCAGTACTTC. It translates to CASSLSSRETQYF.

V gene TRBV10-3 combines with J gene TRBJ2-2, with 8 bases fitting TRBD1. Germline V CDR1 and CDR2: ENHRY, SYGVKD. The CDR3 covers 17 residues. Unmatched junction bases numbered 9, after V lost 6 bases and J lost 0 bases. CDR3 in DNA: TGTGCCATCAGCCTGGGACAGGTAATCGCGAACACCGGGGAGCTGTTTTTT. This codes for CAISLGQVIANTGELFF.

The V gene is TRBV6-1, the J gene TRBJ2-5, with D perhaps TRBD1 (7 bases). This CDR3 comprises 15 residues. Germline lookup yields CDR1 MNHNS and CDR2 SASEGT. V shed 5 bases and J shed 7 bases, with 20 bases lying between them. The CDR3, as DNA: TGTGCCAGCAGTTTTACCGGGACAGCGGGTGGGACCCAGTACTTC. Translating gives CASSFTGTAGGTQYF.

The rearrangement joins TRBV5-6 to TRBJ1-2, with D possibly matching TRBD1 (6 bases). Trimming left V 4 bases short and J 4 bases short, with 14 bases between. The CDR3 spans 14 residues. CDR1 and CDR2 (germline): SGHDT, YYEEEE. The CDR3 spells CASSPWGGAYGYTF. In DNA form, the CDR3 reads TGTGCCAGCAGCCCGTGGGGGGGGGCCTATGGCTACACCTTC. Full variable domain (missing parts from reference TRBV5-6 and TRBJ1-2): DAGVTQSPTHLIKTRGQQVTLRCSPKSGHDTVSWYQQALGQGPQFIFQYYEEEERQRGNFPDRFSGHQFPNYSSELNVNALLLGDSALYLCASSPWGGAYGYTFGSGTRLTVV.

The chain carries TRBV2 and TRBJ2-7; 8 nucleotides line up with TRBD2. In germline, CDR1 is SNHLY, CDR2 FYNNEI. This CDR3 contains 12 residues. Trimming cost V 9 bases and J 0 bases; bases outside gene matches: 1. CDR3 in amino acids: CASSGDSYEQYF. In DNA form, the CDR3 reads TGTGCCAGTAGCGGGGACTCCTACGAGCAGTACTTC.

The chain uses TRBV5-1 and TRBJ1-2; D possibly corresponds to TRBD1 (5 bases). Germline V lookup: CDR1 SGHRS, CDR2 YFSETQ. V was cut by 4 bases and J by 6 bases, with 19 bases left in between. This CDR3 region has 15 residues. The CDR3 is CASSPAETDVDGYTF. CDR3 DNA sequence: TGCGCCAGCAGCCCGGCCGAGACAGACGTAGATGGCTACACCTTC.

The rearrangement links TRBV27 to TRBJ1-5; TRBD1 might be the D (5 bases). The germline CDR1 and CDR2 sequences are MNHEY and SMNVEV (reference sequence). This CDR3 region has 14 residues. With 3 bases removed from V and 0 bases from J, the gap between germline ends came to 6 bases. Here the CDR3 reads CASSFDSSNQPQHF. The CDR3 DNA sequence: TGTGCCAGCAGTTTCGACAGTAGCAATCAGCCCCAGCATTTT.